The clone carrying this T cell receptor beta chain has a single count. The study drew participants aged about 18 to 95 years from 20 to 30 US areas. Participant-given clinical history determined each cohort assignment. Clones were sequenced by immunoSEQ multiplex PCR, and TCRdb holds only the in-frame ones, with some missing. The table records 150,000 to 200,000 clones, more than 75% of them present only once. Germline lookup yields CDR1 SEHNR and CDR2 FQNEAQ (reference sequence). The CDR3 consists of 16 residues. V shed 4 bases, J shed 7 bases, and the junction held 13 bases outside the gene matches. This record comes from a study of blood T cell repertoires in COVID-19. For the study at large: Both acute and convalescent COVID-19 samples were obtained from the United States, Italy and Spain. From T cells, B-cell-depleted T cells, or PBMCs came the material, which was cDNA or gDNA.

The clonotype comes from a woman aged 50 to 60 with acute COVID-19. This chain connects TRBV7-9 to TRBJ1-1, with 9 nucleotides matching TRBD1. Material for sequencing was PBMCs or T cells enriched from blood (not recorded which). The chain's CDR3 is CASSSGAGTGMGEAFF. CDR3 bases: TGTGCCAGCAGCTCGGGCGCCGGGACAGGGATGGGTGAAGCTTTCTTT.